This is a list of T cell receptor beta chains from one sample in a study of blood T cell repertoires in COVID-19. TCRdb's table, derived via immunoSEQ multiplex PCR, lists solely in-frame clones and lacks some. The sample contains a few hundred thousand clones, over 75% of which appear only once. Source material: PBMCs or T cells enriched from blood (not recorded which). These receptors all come from a woman aged 40 to 50 with acute COVID-19. Each CDR3 is given with its conserved first and last residue. Fields, in order: J gene, D gene, clone size, V gene, CDR3 DNA, CDR3 protein. D genes are given only for firm matches. Clone size is shown for a subset of rows, as once, few, many or a class of expanded clone.

>TRBJ2-7|TRBD1|few|TRBV6-5
TGTGCCAGCAGTTATGCCCTTGGGACAGGGGGCTACGAGCAGTACTTC
CASSYALGTGGYEQYF
>TRBJ2-6|-|-|TRBV19
TGTGCCAGTGGTGGCAGCGCCTTCTCTGGGGCCAACGTCCTGACTTTC
CASGGSAFSGANVLTF
>TRBJ2-7|-|-|TRBV10-3
TGTGCCATCACCCCAGGGCCCTCAATACGCTACGAGCAGTACTTC
CAITPGPSIRYEQYF
>TRBJ2-7|-|-|TRBV18
TGTGCCAGCTCACCTAACAGGGACCACGAGCAGTACTTC
CASSPNRDHEQYF
>TRBJ1-1|-|-|TRBV5-1
TGCGCCAGCAGCCTCACGGGGGGGTACACTGAAGCTTTCTTT
CASSLTGGYTEAFF
>TRBJ1-4|TRBD1|-|TRBV4-1
TGCGCCAGCAGCCAAACCGACAGGGCGCGAGAAAAACTGTTTTTT
CASSQTDRAREKLFF
>TRBJ1-2|-|-|TRBV6-5
TGTGCCAGCAGCAGGGACAAGGCCCGCGGCTACACCTTC
CASSRDKARGYTF
>TRBJ2-1|-|-|TRBV7-3
TGTGCCAGCAGCCCATCGAGGGGGGAGCAGTTCTTC
CASSPSRGEQFF
>TRBJ1-1|-|-|TRBV7-9
TGTGCCAGCAGCCGGGGAGCCGAAGCTTTCTTT
CASSRGAEAFF
>TRBJ1-2|-|few|TRBV9
TGTGCCAGCAGCGCCGGCGAGGTGCGGGCTGGCTACACCTTC
CASSAGEVRAGYTF
>TRBJ1-1|-|-|TRBV29-1
TGCAGCCCCATAGAGGTGTCAGTGGACACTGAAGCTTTCTTT
CSPIEVSVDTEAFF
>TRBJ2-3|-|-|TRBV5-1
TGCGCCAGCACAGCTTACGGGGGCACAGATACGCAGTATTTT
CASTAYGGTDTQYF
>TRBJ1-2|-|few|TRBV7-2
TGTGCCAGCAATATTCAAGGAGACTATGGCTACACCTTC
CASNIQGDYGYTF
>TRBJ2-5|TRBD1|once|TRBV28
TGTGCCAGCAGTATCAGGGGGTCGGAGACCCAGTACTTC
CASSIRGSETQYF
>TRBJ1-2|-|-|TRBV6-1
TGTGCCAGCAGTGAGGTCCAGAATCTCGCCTACACCTTC
CASSEVQNLAYTF
>TRBJ2-3|-|-|TRBV19
TGTGCCAGTAGTATGAGTCTCAACCCTAGGGATACGCAGTATTTT
CASSMSLNPRDTQYF
>TRBJ2-1|-|-|TRBV2
TGTGCCAGCAGTGAACGCGGGGCCGGGGATGAGCAGTTCTTC
CASSERGAGDEQFF
>TRBJ1-4|TRBD1|few|TRBV7-9
TGTGCCAGCAGCACCGGGACAGAGCTTAATGAAAAACTGTTTTTT
CASSTGTELNEKLFF
>TRBJ1-4|-|-|TRBV10-3
TGTGCCATCAGTGAGTCACAGGGAATTGAAAAACTGTTTTTT
CAISESQGIEKLFF
>TRBJ2-5|-|-|TRBV5-6
TGTGCCAGCAGCGCGGACAGTTACACTCGAGAGACCCAGTACTTC
CASSADSYTRETQYF
>TRBJ2-4|-|-|TRBV7-2
TGTGCCAGCAGCCGGGGGGCAGGGGCTGGAAACATTCAGTACTTC
CASSRGAGAGNIQYF
>TRBJ1-2|-|-|TRBV24-1
TGTGCCACCAGTGACCCCGGACAGTATGGCTACACCTTC
CATSDPGQYGYTF
>TRBJ2-3|-|once|TRBV24-1
TGTGCCACCAGTTCCGGGACTCGAGATGGGACAGATACGCAGTATTTT
CATSSGTRDGTDTQYF
>TRBJ2-7|TRBD2|-|TRBV28
TGTGCCAGCAGCCCGCCGGGACTATTATACGAGCAGTACTTC
CASSPPGLLYEQYF
>TRBJ2-2|TRBD1|-|TRBV4-3
TGCGCCAGCAGCCCTGGGACAGGGGGGTACACCGGGGAGCTGTTTTTT
CASSPGTGGYTGELFF
>TRBJ1-6|-|-|TRBV9
TGTGCCAGCAGCGTAGCGGTCGGTTATAATTCACCCCTCCACTTT
CASSVAVGYNSPLHF
>TRBJ1-4|TRBD1|-|TRBV28
TGTGCCAGCAGTTCTCCAGGGGGCACAACTAATGAAAAACTGTTTTTT
CASSSPGGTTNEKLFF
>TRBJ2-2|TRBD2|few|TRBV5-1
TGCGCCAGCAGCCTACAAGCGGGGGGGAGCACCGGGGAGCTGTTTTTT
CASSLQAGGSTGELFF
>TRBJ2-7|TRBD2|-|TRBV5-6
TGTGCCAGCAGCTTACTAGCGGGGATATCCTACGAGCAGTACTTC
CASSLLAGISYEQYF
>TRBJ2-3|-|-|TRBV7-2
TGTGCCAGCAGCTCCCATTCGGTGGGGGCCGTGCCAGATACGCAGTATTTT
CASSSHSVGAVPDTQYF
>TRBJ1-2|-|-|TRBV3-1/TRBV3-2
TGTGCCAGCAGCCAAAACGGAGTAAACTATGGCTACACCTTC
CASSQNGVNYGYTF
>TRBJ1-2|TRBD1|-|TRBV5-4
TGTGCCAGCACGGAGGGACAGGGCTATGGCTACACCTTC
CASTEGQGYGYTF
>TRBJ2-7|TRBD2|few|TRBV18
TGTGCCAGCTCAGCACTCTCCAGGGAGGGCGAGCAGTACTTC
CASSALSREGEQYF
>TRBJ2-1|-|-|TRBV7-3
TGTGCCAGCAGCTCGGGTAGCGGTAACTACAATGAGCAGTTCTTC
CASSSGSGNYNEQFF